This is a list of T cell receptor beta chains from one sample in a study of OX40 agonist ivuxolimab in advanced cancers. Sequencing was performed with immunoSEQ multiplex PCR; in TCRdb, only in-frame clones are kept and a portion is missing. The profile covers about 98,000 clones, with 85% to 95% appearing a single time and 0.26% taken by the ten largest. Sequencing was performed on CD4+ or CD8+ T cells sorted from blood, taken in a trial of the OX40 agonist ivuxolimab. All receptors derive from an adult with an advanced solid tumor such as melanoma, head and neck, liver or kidney cancer. The CDR3 runs from the conserved cysteine through the conserved F or W. Each record gives: clone size, J gene, V gene, D gene, CDR3 DNA, CDR3 protein. D genes are given only for firm matches. Clone size, where shown, is once, few, many, or a class for clones that have expanded.

NA TRBJ1-2 TRBV28 NA TGTGCCAGCAGTTTATTGGCCTCCTGGGGATACTATGGCTACACCTTC CASSLLASWGYYGYTF
NA TRBJ2-2 TRBV5-6 NA TGTGCCAGCAGCTTGGGCAACTTTCCGAACACCGGGGAGCTGTTTTTT CASSLGNFPNTGELFF
once TRBJ1-1 TRBV19 TRBD1 TGTGCCAGTAGACAGGGGTTCCCGAACACTGAAGCTTTCTTT CASRQGFPNTEAFF
NA TRBJ1-5 TRBV6-6 TRBD1 TGTGCCAGCAGTTCACAGGGGATCGGCAATCAGCCCCAGCATTTT CASSSQGIGNQPQHF
NA TRBJ1-4 TRBV5-1 TRBD1 TGCGCCAGCCGACAGACAGGGCTTCGTGAAAAACTGTTTTTT CASRQTGLREKLFF
NA TRBJ1-1 TRBV6-1 NA TGTGCCAGCAGTGCCCGGGCCCTGGTGAACACTGAAGCTTTCTTT CASSARALVNTEAFF
NA TRBJ2-3 TRBV6-1 NA TGTGCCAGCAGTGACCTACCCCTGAGCACAGATACGCAGTATTTT CASSDLPLSTDTQYF
NA TRBJ2-7 TRBV28 NA TGTGCCAGCAGCTATCCCGGGACACTAAACTACGAGCAGTACTTC CASSYPGTLNYEQYF
NA TRBJ2-2 TRBV2 NA TGTGCCAGCACCTTGGAGAGGAACACCGGGGAGCTGTTTTTT CASTLERNTGELFF
NA TRBJ1-2 TRBV5-6 NA TGTGCCAGCAGCTTGGGAGTGGCAGCCGTCGGTGGCTATGGCTACACCTTC CASSLGVAAVGGYGYTF
NA TRBJ2-3 TRBV30 NA TGTGCCTGGAGTGATAGCACAGATACGCAGTATTTT CAWSDSTDTQYF
NA TRBJ1-5 TRBV19 NA TGTGCCAGTAGTCTACAGGGTGTCGCTCAGCCCCAGCATTTT CASSLQGVAQPQHF
NA TRBJ2-1 TRBV4-2 NA TGTGCCAGCAGCCCAAGTGCCCTTTTATGGGCGGACACCTACAATGAGCAGTTCTTC CASSPSALLWADTYNEQFF
NA TRBJ1-2 TRBV6-5 TRBD1 TGTGCCAGCATTCAGGGGGATTATAGTGGCTACACCTTC CASIQGDYSGYTF
once TRBJ1-1 TRBV28 NA TGTGCCAGCAGTTTAGGACAGAACACTGAAGCTTTCTTT CASSLGQNTEAFF
once TRBJ2-1 TRBV6-6 NA TGTGCCAGCAGTTACTCGACTAGCTCCTACAATGAGCAGTTCTTC CASSYSTSSYNEQFF
NA TRBJ1-5 TRBV6-5 TRBD1 TGTGCCAGCGAGACAGGGTTGGGGCATCAGCCCCAGCATTTT CASETGLGHQPQHF
NA TRBJ2-3 TRBV18 TRBD2 TGTGCCAGCTCACCACCTGGTTCGGGGGGGCACGGAGGTACAGATACGCAGTATTTT CASSPPGSGGHGGTDTQYF
NA TRBJ2-3 TRBV9 NA TGTGCCAGCAGCGCCACAGATACGCAGTATTTT CASSATDTQYF
NA TRBJ1-5 TRBV9 NA TGTGCCAGCAGCGTGGATCCCTTTCGGCCCCAGCATTTT CASSVDPFRPQHF
NA TRBJ1-5 TRBV12-5 NA TGTGCTAGTGGTTTGGAGGGTGGCCAGCCCCAGCATTTT CASGLEGGQPQHF
NA TRBJ1-2 TRBV6-6 TRBD1 TGTGCCAGCAGTCGACAGGGGCCAATCTATGGCTACACCTTC CASSRQGPIYGYTF
NA TRBJ1-4 TRBV28 NA TGTGCCAGCAGTGCCGCCGACAGATATAATGAAAAACTGTTTTTT CASSAADRYNEKLFF
once TRBJ1-4 TRBV30 NA TGTGCCTGGAGTGTTGGGGGGATGGGCGAAAAACTGTTTTTT CAWSVGGMGEKLFF
NA TRBJ1-3 TRBV15 NA TGTGCCACCACGCGGGACCGAAAAGGAAACACCATATATTTT CATTRDRKGNTIYF
NA TRBJ1-1 TRBV19 TRBD1 TGTGCCAGTAGTGTACTACCGGGACAGTCTGAAGCTTTCTTT CASSVLPGQSEAFF
NA TRBJ2-2 TRBV11-2 TRBD2 TGTGCCAGCAGCTCCACCGGGACTAGCGTCGGGGAGCTGTTTTTT CASSSTGTSVGELFF
NA TRBJ1-1 TRBV19 NA TGTGCCAGTAGTGTCTCCGCAGGAGGGGTGAAGAACACTGAAGCTTTCTTT CASSVSAGGVKNTEAFF
NA TRBJ2-1 TRBV5-1 NA TGCGCCAGCAGCTCCGGTATGGGGGGTGAGCAGTTCTTC CASSSGMGGEQFF
NA TRBJ1-4 TRBV4-3 NA TGCGCCAGCAGCCAAGATCTGCGGCCGGGACGTGGGAAACTGTTTTTT CASSQDLRPGRGKLFF
NA TRBJ2-5 TRBV19 NA TGTGCCAGTAGTATGTTTAGTCAGAGAGGGACCCAGTACTTC CASSMFSQRGTQYF
NA TRBJ1-2 TRBV18 TRBD1 TGTGCCAGCTCTCCTTCACAGGGGATTGAAGGCTACACCTTC CASSPSQGIEGYTF
NA TRBJ2-2 TRBV6-5 NA TGTGCCAGTAGAAGGTTGGCAGAAAGCACCGGGGAGCTGTTTTTT CASRRLAESTGELFF